The rows below give T cell receptor beta chains drawn from one sample of a study of CD8 T cells in ankylosing spondylitis. TCRdb ran MiXCR on the 5' RACE reads and lists one entry per CDR3 protein. This sample yields under 850,000 distinct CDR3 sequences, of which around 20% are seen a single time; about 20% belongs to the top ten. The sequencing sample was made of blood, either unsorted or a sorted T cell fraction (not recorded which). The receptors stem from a male donor with ankylosing spondylitis. The CDR3 runs from the conserved cysteine through the conserved F or W. The D gene is left open where the match is weak. Part of the rows lack a size; the others show once, few, many or a class for expanded clones.

D | J | V | length | size | DNA | CDR3
- | TRBJ1-5 | TRBV28 | 15 | few | TGTGCCAGCAGCACGTCCCCCTTTGGCAATCAGCCCCAGCATTTT | CASSTSPFGNQPQHF
- | TRBJ2-7 | TRBV11-2 | 11 | many | TGTGCCAGCAGCCCGAGATACGAGCAGTACTTC | CASSPRYEQYF
TRBD2 | TRBJ2-3 | TRBV5-1 | 15 | - | TGCGCCAGCAGTTTTACTGGCGGGGGGTCCGATACGCAGTATTTT | CASSFTGGGSDTQYF
TRBD2 | TRBJ2-1 | TRBV27 | 16 | - | TGTGCCAGCAGTTTTTTGGGACTAGCGGGAGGACCCGAGCAGTTCTTC | CASSFLGLAGGPEQFF
- | TRBJ2-1 | TRBV12-3/TRBV12-4 | 13 | many | TGTGCCAGCAGTCACGGGACTTACAATGAGCAGTTCTTC | CASSHGTYNEQFF
- | TRBJ1-1 | TRBV10-3 | 18 | - | TGTGCCATCAGTGAGTCGACAGACCCGGGGGGGGTTGGCACTGAAGCTTTCTTT | CAISESTDPGGVGTEAFF
- | TRBJ1-2 | TRBV5-1 | 14 | few | TGCGCCAGCAGCTTGGATCCGAGGAACTATGGCTACACCTTC | CASSLDPRNYGYTF
- | TRBJ2-7 | TRBV12-3/TRBV12-4 | 13 | few | TGTGCCAGCAGTTTTTCAGGGGAGAACGAGCAGTACTTC | CASSFSGENEQYF
- | TRBJ2-2 | TRBV28 | 11 | - | TGTGCCAGCAGTATCCTCGGGGAGCTGTTTTTT | CASSILGELFF
- | TRBJ2-2 | TRBV19 | 17 | - | TGTGCCAGTAGTATCGGCGGGGCCAGACGGCCGACCGGGGAGCTGTTTTTT | CASSIGGARRPTGELFF
- | TRBJ2-5 | TRBV12-3/TRBV12-4 | 15 | few | TGTGCCAGCAAGACGCGAGACGGGGCCCAAGAGACCCAGTACTTC | CASKTRDGAQETQYF
TRBD1 | TRBJ2-7 | TRBV6-2/TRBV6-3 | 16 | - | TGTGCCAGCAGTTACGCCAGGACAGGGAGCTCCTACGAGCAGTACTTC | CASSYARTGSSYEQYF
- | TRBJ1-2 | TRBV30 | 10 | - | TGTGCCTGGGCGAAGGTGGGCTACACCTTC | CAWAKVGYTF
- | TRBJ2-2 | TRBV5-1 | 16 | few | TGCGCCACCCAGCTTGTGCCCTCCAAGAACACCGGGGAGCTGTTTTTT | CATQLVPSKNTGELFF
TRBD2 | TRBJ2-7 | TRBV19 | 16 | - | TGTGCCAGTAGTAGCGGATGGGTAGCGGGACCCTACGAGCAGTACTTC | CASSSGWVAGPYEQYF
TRBD1 | TRBJ2-4 | TRBV20-1 | 14 | - | TGCAGTGCTAGGGAGGACAGGGGGAGAAACATTCAGTACTTC | CSAREDRGRNIQYF
- | TRBJ2-5 | TRBV15 | 15 | - | TGTGCCACCAGCAGAGGACTGAGAGAACAAGAGACCCAGTACTTC | CATSRGLREQETQYF
- | TRBJ2-1 | TRBV12-3/TRBV12-4 | 14 | few | TGTGCCAGCAGTTTAGGGACGGAGAACAATGAGCAGTTCTTC | CASSLGTENNEQFF
- | TRBJ2-5 | TRBV5-1 | 13 | few | TGCGCCAGCGCGGTCGGGATCCAAGAGACCCAGTACTTC | CASAVGIQETQYF
TRBD2 | TRBJ2-3 | TRBV12-3/TRBV12-4 | 15 | - | TGTGCCAGCAGTTGGCTAGCGGCTAGCACAGATACGCAGTATTTT | CASSWLAASTDTQYF
TRBD1 | TRBJ1-2 | TRBV5-1 | 14 | - | TGCGCCAGCAGCCGTCGGGACAGGAGCTATGGCTACACCTTC | CASSRRDRSYGYTF
- | TRBJ1-6 | TRBV7-2 | 14 | few | TGTGCCAGCAGCCCACGGACGGGGGATTCACCCCTCCACTTT | CASSPRTGDSPLHF
- | TRBJ2-2 | TRBV29-1 | 15 | few | TGCAGCGTTGAAGACGGGGGAATGAACACCGGGGAGCTGTTTTTT | CSVEDGGMNTGELFF
- | TRBJ1-6 | TRBV7-9 | 14 | once | TGTGCCAGCAGCACGGAGGCCTATAATTCACCCCTCCACTTT | CASSTEAYNSPLHF
- | TRBJ1-2 | TRBV20-1 | 15 | - | TGCAGTGCTAGAGATGGTACCGACATAGACTATGGCTACACCTTC | CSARDGTDIDYGYTF
TRBD1 | TRBJ2-7 | TRBV7-8 | 14 | - | TGTGCCAGCAGCGCGACAGGGCAGTCCTACGAGCAGTACTTC | CASSATGQSYEQYF
TRBD2 | TRBJ2-1 | TRBV3-1 | 14 | once | TGTGCCAGCTCGGGACGGACTAGTCCGGTTGAGCAGTTCTTC | CASSGRTSPVEQFF
TRBD1 | TRBJ2-3 | TRBV5-1 | 16 | - | TGCGCCAGCAGCTTGGACAGGGGCTCCCGGACAGATACGCAGTATTTT | CASSLDRGSRTDTQYF
TRBD2 | TRBJ2-1 | TRBV5-1 | 14 | many | TGCGCCAGCAGCAATTCGGGGGGGTCAAATGAGCAGTTCTTC | CASSNSGGSNEQFF
TRBD2 | TRBJ2-1 | TRBV11-2 | 18 | few | TGTGCCAGCAGCTTCCGACTAGCGGGAGGCCAGCATTACAATGAGCAGTTCTTC | CASSFRLAGGQHYNEQFF
- | TRBJ2-2 | TRBV5-6 | 15 | - | TGTGCCAGCAGCTTCCCAACAGGGTACACCGGGGAGCTGTTTTTT | CASSFPTGYTGELFF
TRBD1 | TRBJ1-1 | TRBV18 | 15 | - | TGTGCCAGCTCGCAAGGAGGGGGCGCGGACACTGAAGCTTTCTTT | CASSQGGGADTEAFF
- | TRBJ1-4 | TRBV9 | 15 | - | TGTGCCAGCAGCGTAAGGGGAGGTCACAATGAAAAACTGTTTTTT | CASSVRGGHNEKLFF